A selection of T cell receptor beta chains follows, all from one sample in a study of T cell responses to AZD1222 COVID-19 vaccine. Libraries were prepared by immunoSEQ multiplex PCR; TCRdb keeps only in-frame clonotypes and omits some of them. Of roughly 180,000 clones in the sample, around 90% were seen once. The material sequenced was peripheral blood, taken on day 0 of AZD1222 vaccination. The receptor set was obtained from an adult in good health. Each CDR3 is given with its conserved first and last residue. D genes are given only for firm matches. Some rows mark clone size as missing; the rest say once, few, many or name a class of expanded clone.

clone_size j_call v_call d_call cdr3_aa cdr3_nt
. TRBJ1-2 TRBV19 . CASGAGILWSYTF TGTGCCAGCGGGGCAGGGATTCTATGGAGCTACACCTTC
. TRBJ2-7 TRBV10-3 TRBD1 CATTTGQGAIIRDEQYF TGTGCCACCACGACGGGACAGGGGGCTATTATCCGGGACGAGCAGTACTTC
. TRBJ2-2 TRBV7-7 . CASATTSGTGELFF TGTGCCAGCGCCACGACGTCCGGGACCGGGGAGCTGTTTTTT
medium-sized TRBJ1-1 TRBV7-9 . CASIREDTLDTEAFF TGTGCCAGCATCCGCGAGGACACGCTGGACACTGAAGCTTTCTTT
few TRBJ1-2 TRBV5-1 . CASSFINRDVDGYTF TGCGCCAGCAGCTTTATCAACAGGGATGTGGACGGCTACACCTTC
. TRBJ2-5 TRBV5-5 TRBD1 CASSLGQGQETQYF TGTGCCAGCAGCTTAGGACAGGGGCAAGAGACCCAGTACTTC
few TRBJ1-3 TRBV5-4 TRBD1 CASSLFGTGGKGDTIYF TGTGCCAGCAGCTTGTTCGGGACAGGGGGAAAAGGGGACACCATATATTTT
. TRBJ1-3 TRBV28 . CASSFVRQISGNTIYF TGTGCCAGCAGTTTTGTCCGACAGATCTCTGGAAACACCATATATTTT
. TRBJ1-6 TRBV30 TRBD1 CAWSVQGGPSPLHF TGTGCCTGGAGTGTACAGGGGGGGCCTTCACCCCTCCACTTT
. TRBJ1-6 TRBV6-5 . CASSQGRNSPLHF TGTGCCAGCAGTCAGGGGCGTAATTCACCCCTCCACTTT
. TRBJ1-6 TRBV5-1 . CASSFKPGASPLHF TGCGCCAGCAGCTTCAAACCTGGCGCGTCACCCCTCCACTTT
. TRBJ2-1 TRBV5-1 TRBD2 CASSNAGGGRSYNEQFF TGCGCCAGCAGCAATGCGGGAGGGGGGAGGTCCTACAATGAGCAGTTCTTC
. TRBJ2-5 TRBV27 . CASSKGLYETQYF TGTGCCAGCAGTAAAGGGCTTTACGAGACCCAGTACTTC
. TRBJ1-5 TRBV7-2 TRBD1 CASSRTGGGQPQHF TGTGCCAGCAGCCGGACAGGGGGGGGCCAGCCCCAGCATTTT
. TRBJ1-1 TRBV11-2 . CASSSAAFNTEAFF TGTGCCAGCAGCTCCGCCGCGTTCAACACTGAAGCTTTCTTT
. TRBJ2-7 TRBV28 . CASSYSGKQYF TGTGCCAGCAGTTACTCAGGGAAGCAGTACTTC
. TRBJ1-2 TRBV9 . CASSVGGGYTF TGTGCCAGCAGCGTAGGCGGGGGCTACACCTTC
once TRBJ2-6 TRBV19 . CASSIAHASGANVLTF TGTGCCAGTAGTATAGCCCATGCATCTGGGGCCAACGTCCTGACTTTC
. TRBJ1-5 TRBV5-1 . CASDLMTGRSNQPQHF TGCGCCAGCGACCTTATGACAGGCCGTAGCAATCAGCCCCAGCATTTT
. TRBJ2-3 TRBV7-2 TRBD2 CASSFSVAGAADTQYF TGTGCCAGCAGCTTTAGTGTAGCGGGAGCGGCAGATACGCAGTATTTT
once TRBJ2-1 TRBV6-2/TRBV6-3 TRBD2 CASSSGLAGGSSNEQFF TGTGCCAGCAGTTCGGGACTAGCGGGGGGGTCCAGCAATGAGCAGTTCTTC
. TRBJ2-1 TRBV30 . CAWSVPSNNHEQFF TGTGCCTGGAGTGTACCCAGTAATAACCATGAGCAGTTCTTC
once TRBJ2-2 TRBV9 . CASSPMGAARAGELFF TGTGCCAGCAGCCCGATGGGGGCCGCGAGAGCTGGGGAGCTGTTTTTT
. TRBJ1-4 TRBV6-5 TRBD1 CASSFQGQMYPEKLFF TGTGCCAGCAGTTTCCAGGGACAGATGTATCCGGAAAAACTGTTTTTT
once TRBJ1-1 TRBV7-2 TRBD1 CASSPEGARVGLGTEAFF TGTGCCAGCAGCCCTGAGGGGGCGAGGGTAGGTTTGGGAACTGAAGCTTTCTTT
. TRBJ2-5 TRBV6-2/TRBV6-3 . CASSSGETQYF TGTGCCAGCAGTTCGGGAGAAACCCAGTACTTC
. TRBJ2-7 TRBV30 . CASSASSYEQYF TGTGCCTCCTCCGCTTCCTCCTACGAGCAGTACTTC
. TRBJ1-3 TRBV15 . CATSRDYSSGNTIYF TGTGCCACCAGCAGAGATTACAGCTCTGGAAACACCATATATTTT
. TRBJ1-3 TRBV4-3 . CASSQDSWAGPGNTIYF TGCGCCAGCAGCCAAGATTCTTGGGCAGGTCCTGGAAACACCATATATTTT
few TRBJ1-2 TRBV6-2/TRBV6-3 . CASSYPETGYTF TGTGCCAGCAGTTACCCGGAGACTGGCTACACCTTC
. TRBJ1-1 TRBV7-9 TRBD1 CASSREGQAYTEAFF TGTGCCAGCAGCCGAGAGGGACAGGCTTACACTGAAGCTTTCTTT
. TRBJ2-7 TRBV6-5 . CASSYGERYEQYF TGTGCCAGCAGTTACGGGGAGCGCTACGAGCAGTACTTC
. TRBJ2-5 TRBV18 . CASSQTIEETQYF TGTGCCAGCTCACAAACAATAGAAGAGACCCAGTACTTC
. TRBJ1-1 TRBV10-2 . CASRATGKNTEAFF TGCGCCAGCAGAGCGACAGGAAAGAACACTGAAGCTTTCTTT
. TRBJ2-5 TRBV19 . CASSIEWVRRETQYF TGTGCCAGTAGTATAGAATGGGTCAGGCGGGAGACCCAGTACTTC
. TRBJ2-1 TRBV7-7 TRBD2 CASSPSSGSGNEQFF TGTGCTAGCAGCCCGAGTAGCGGGAGTGGAAATGAGCAGTTCTTC
few TRBJ1-5 TRBV15 . CATSSRVSGNQPQHF TGTGCCACCAGCAGCAGGGTAAGTGGCAATCAGCCCCAGCATTTT
few TRBJ1-3 TRBV7-2 . CASSLVGPRSGNTIYF TGTGCCAGCAGCTTAGTGGGGCCCCGCTCTGGAAACACCATATATTTT
few TRBJ1-6 TRBV30 . CAWNPLHF TGTGCCTGGAATCCCCTCCACTTT
. TRBJ1-3 TRBV11-2 TRBD1 CASSLVSDRATIYF TGTGCCAGCAGCTTAGTTTCGGACAGGGCCACCATATATTTT
. TRBJ1-1 TRBV19 . CASRLGGADTEAFF TGTGCCAGTAGGCTCGGTGGGGCGGACACTGAAGCTTTCTTT